A single sample is the source of the 24 T cell receptor beta chains below, sequenced in a study of vaccination effects on CD4 cells after COVID-19. TCRdb keeps only in-frame clones here, not all; method: immunoSEQ multiplex PCR. The sample lists approximately 87,000 clones, 60% to 80% seen once, with 1.5% to 2% in the top ten. With the ViraFEST assay, the study expanded antigen-specific CD4+ T cells using viral peptide pools, then sequenced them. Cultured cells yielded isolated CD4+ T cells after about ten days. No antigen has been assigned to these receptors. The sequenced sample was CD4+ T cells from PBMCs cultured with HCoV-229E spike peptides, obtained before COVID-19 vaccination. The receptors shown here come from a human donor who received a COVID-19 vaccine.

The rearrangement links TRBV12-5 to TRBJ2-3, with D tentatively TRBD1 (5 bases). This CDR3 has 18 amino acids. The V and J ends lost 0 bases and 0 bases respectively, with 16 bases between them. Per germline, CDR1 LGHNT and CDR2 FRNRAP. CDR3 amino acids: CASGLVPDGQTSTDTQYF. The CDR3 nucleotides are TGTGCTAGTGGTTTGGTACCGGACGGACAAACTAGCACAGATACGCAGTATTTT.

The V call is TRBV10-1, the J call TRBJ2-1; 11 nucleotides agree with TRBD2. The CDR3 consists of 13 residues. V shed 6 bases and J 9 bases; nucleotides not matched to a gene: 4. The germline CDR1 and CDR2 sequences are WNHNN and SYGVQD (reference sequence). DNA of the CDR3: TGCGCCAGCAGACCCGGGACTAGCGGTGAGCAGTTCTTC. Residues: CASRPGTSGEQFF.

The chain employs TRBV4-1 and TRBJ2-5, with D perhaps TRBD2 (6 bases). The CDR3 spans 13 residues. Per germline, CDR1 MGHRA and CDR2 YSYEKL. V shed 4 bases and J shed 5 bases, with 11 bases lying between them. CDR3 nucleotide sequence: TGCGCCAGCAGCCTAGCGGCCAGGGAGACCCAGTACTTC. This codes for CASSLAARETQYF.

The chain combines TRBV10-1 with TRBJ1-1, with 9 bases lining up with TRBD1. Germline loops: CDR1 WNHNN, CDR2 SYGVQD (reference sequence). The trim removed 3 bases at V and 7 bases at J, leaving 12 bases unmatched. This CDR3 comprises 16 residues. CDR3 nucleotides: TGCGCCAGCAGTGACCAACGGGACAGGGTGTGGAGTGAAGCTTTCTTT. It yields the protein CASSDQRDRVWSEAFF.

The V gene is TRBV7-9, the J gene TRBJ2-2, with unresolved D. The germline V gene encodes CDR1 SEHNR and CDR2 FQNEAQ (reference sequence). The ends were cut back, 5 bases at V and 1 base at J, with 14 bases in the middle. This CDR3 is built from 16 residues. The CDR3: CASSLKSAGNTGELFF. For the CDR3, the DNA is TGTGCCAGCAGCCTCAAATCGGCAGGGAACACCGGGGAGCTGTTTTTT.

The rearrangement joins TRBV19 to TRBJ1-2; TRBD1 agrees at 7 bases. CDR3 size: 17 residues. Germline trimming cut 6 bases from V and 4 bases from J; bases unmatched to any gene: 17. Per germline, CDR1 LNHDA and CDR2 SQIVND (reference sequence). The CDR3 region is CASSPGGGGGRVYGYTF. The CDR3 region has the DNA TGTGCCAGTAGCCCGGGAGGAGGGGGCGGACGTGTCTATGGCTACACCTTC. The whole variable domain, remainder taken from reference TRBV19 and TRBJ1-2, is DGGITQSPKYLFRKEGQNVTLSCEQNLNHDAMYWYRQDPGQGLRLIYYSQIVNDFQKGDIAEGYSVSREKKESFPLTVTSAQKNPTAFYLCASSPGGGGGRVYGYTFGSGTRLTVV.

The rearrangement links TRBV7-2 to TRBJ1-4; D is ambiguous. Per the germline V gene, CDR1 is SGHTA and CDR2 is FQGNSA. CDR3 length equals 16 residues. V lost 4 bases and J 0 bases, leaving 12 bases between the germline ends. The CDR3 DNA reads TGTGCCAGCAGCTCCGCCGACGCTACAACTAATGAAAAACTGTTTTTT. Protein sequence: CASSSADATTNEKLFF.

The rearrangement uses TRBV6-2 or TRBV6-3 and TRBJ2-3; 8 bases map to TRBD2. Trimming at V came to 4 bases and at J to 5 bases, leaving 14 bases not matched to a gene. Germline V gene lookup returns CDR1 MNHEY and CDR2 SVGEGT. This CDR3 is built from 17 residues. In DNA form, the CDR3 reads TGTGCCAGCAGTTTGGGGGCCGCGGGGGGCGGAGGAGATACGCAGTATTTT. Translation: CASSLGAAGGGGDTQYF.

The chain uses TRBV5-1 and TRBJ1-4; D perhaps matches TRBD1 (6 bases). Germline CDR1 reads SGHRS; CDR2 reads YFSETQ. This CDR3 contains 14 residues. The V and J ends lost 4 bases and 7 bases respectively, with 14 bases between them. CDR3 residues: CASSLSGTPEKLFF. CDR3 bases: TGCGCCAGCAGCCTGAGCGGGACACCTGAAAAACTGTTTTTT. Variable domain in full (rest from reference TRBV5-1 and TRBJ1-4): KAGVTQTPRYLIKTRGQQVTLSCSPISGHRSVSWYQQTPGQGLQFLFEYFSETQRNKGNFPGRFSGRQFSNSRSEMNVSTLELGDSALYLCASSLSGTPEKLFFGSGTQLSVL.

This sequence joins TRBV2 and TRBJ1-2, with 7 bases fitting TRBD1. The CDR3 is 15 residues long. From germline, CDR1 is SNHLY and CDR2 FYNNEI. J was trimmed by 2 bases and V by 6 bases; bases with no gene match: 9. The CDR3 nucleotides read TGTGCCAGCAGCCCACAGGGGAAGGCGAACTATGGCTACACCTTC. This encodes CASSPQGKANYGYTF.

CDR3 residues: CASSEGVLIYEQYV. The CDR3 region has the DNA TGTGCCAGCAGTGAAGGGGTATTAATCTACGAGCAGTACGTC. The chain couples TRBV6-1 to TRBJ2-7; D is unclear. Germline CDR1 MNHNS, CDR2 SASEGT. The ends were cut back, 1 base at V and 3 bases at J, with 10 bases in the middle. The CDR3 extends over 14 amino acids.

The rearrangement links TRBV28 to TRBJ1-2, with TRBD1 identical over 9 bases. Germline lookup yields CDR1 MDHEN and CDR2 SYDVKM. V dropped 6 bases and J dropped 7; count of bases not matched to a gene: 9. The CDR3 length is 14 residues. The CDR3 sequence: CASRPRTGVGGYTF. For the CDR3, the DNA is TGTGCCAGCAGACCCCGGACAGGGGTAGGTGGCTACACCTTC.

The chain is built from TRBV4-3 and TRBJ1-2; perhaps TRBD1 as D (6 bases). V shed 3 bases and J shed 7 bases, with 15 bases lying between them. Germline V gene sequence: CDR1 LGHNA, CDR2 YSLEER. The CDR3 has 14 amino acids. DNA of the CDR3: TGCGCCAGCAGCCATACCGGGACACCGGCTGGCTACACCTTC. This codes for CASSHTGTPAGYTF.

This clone has only a few counts. The CDR3 DNA reads as TGTGCCAGCATTATGACGGCCCTCTATGGCTACACCTTC. Translating it yields CASIMTALYGYTF. The J gene is TRBJ1-2, the V gene TRBV6-5; D unclear. V shed 7 bases and J shed 4 bases, with 13 bases lying between them. The CDR3 contains 13 residues. Germline V gene sequence: CDR1 MNHEY, CDR2 SVGAGI.

V gene TRBV5-6 combines with J gene TRBJ1-1; 7 bases are a match to TRBD1. CDR1 is SGHDT, CDR2 YYEEEE, per germline. V lost 0 bases to trimming and J lost 1 base; unmatched junction nucleotides: 9. This CDR3 is 17 amino acids long. The CDR3, as DNA: TGTGCCAGCAGCTTGGCCCGTAAAGGGGGCCGGAACACTGAAGCTTTCTTT. It specifies CASSLARKGGRNTEAFF.

The chain has TRBV7-2 and TRBJ2-7, with D unclear. The CDR3 loop spans 13 amino acids. The V gene lost 5 bases and the J gene lost 0 bases, with 8 bases spanning the gap. From germline, CDR1 is SGHTA and CDR2 FQGNSA. For the CDR3, the DNA is TGTGCCAGCAGCGTAGGAGTCTCCTACGAGCAGTACGTC. This gives the protein CASSVGVSYEQYV.

This clone has a single count. The chain employs TRBV24-1 and TRBJ1-2; weak D call: TRBD1 (5 bases). V shed 1 base and J shed 3 bases, with 8 bases lying between them. The V gene's germline CDR1 is KGHDR and CDR2 SFDVKD. The CDR3 consists of 14 residues. The CDR3 sequence: CATSDFDSYYGYTF. The CDR3 DNA follows: TGTGCCACCAGTGATTTCGACAGCTACTATGGCTACACCTTC.

This chain joins TRBV19 and TRBJ2-4; D remains unclear. The germline gives CDR1 LNHDA, CDR2 SQIVND (reference sequence). The CDR3 has 12 amino acids. Between the trimmed V and J ends, which lost 6 bases and 4 bases, there was a span of 7 bases. The CDR3 region is CASSELKNIQYF. CDR3 in DNA: TGTGCCAGTAGCGAATTAAAAAACATTCAGTACTTC. The whole variable domain, filled in from reference TRBV19 and TRBJ2-4, reads DGGITQSPKYLFRKEGQNVTLSCEQNLNHDAMYWYRQDPGQGLRLIYYSQIVNDFQKGDIAEGYSVSREKKESFPLTVTSAQKNPTAFYLCASSELKNIQYFGAGTRLSVL.

The CDR3: CASSLPLGGGGNTIYF. The CDR3 coding sequence is TGTGCCAGCAGCTTACCCCTTGGGGGGGGTGGAAACACCATATATTTT. This chain joins TRBV7-2 and TRBJ1-3; D may be TRBD1 (5 bases). In germline, CDR1 is SGHTA, CDR2 FQGNSA. The V gene lost 2 bases and the J gene lost 3 bases, with 14 bases spanning the gap. This CDR3 spans 16 amino acids.

Only a few counts were recorded for this clone. CDR3 DNA sequence: TGTGCCAGCAGCGCCCAGGACCGTGGGACCCAGTACTTC. Protein: CASSAQDRGTQYF. The chain combines TRBV7-3 with TRBJ2-5; the D is unclear. Looked up from germline, CDR1 is SGHTA and CDR2 is FQGTGA. V lost 5 bases and J 7 bases, leaving 14 bases between the germline ends. The CDR3 extends over 13 amino acids.

This chain connects TRBV24-1 to TRBJ1-2; tentative D call: TRBD1 (6 bases). Trimming pared 4 bases from V and 5 bases from J, leaving 13 bases between. The CDR3 is made up of 14 amino acids. The germline V gene encodes CDR1 KGHDR and CDR2 SFDVKD. The CDR3 coding sequence is TGTGCCACCAGTGACCTGAACAGGGATTATGGCTACACCTTC. Its protein product is CATSDLNRDYGYTF.

The V call is TRBV7-3, the J call TRBJ2-3, with D possibly matching TRBD2 (6 bases). The CDR3 is made up of 12 amino acids. From germline, CDR1 is SGHTA and CDR2 FQGTGA. The V end was cut by 3 bases, the J end by 12 bases, with 13 bases between. The CDR3: CASSFGDGTQYF. The CDR3, as DNA: TGTGCCAGCAGCTTCGGGGACGGGACTCAGTATTTT. Drawing the rest from reference TRBV7-3 and TRBJ2-3, the complete variable domain is GAGVSQTPSNKVTEKGKYVELRCDPISGHTALYWYRQSLGQGPEFLIYFQGTGAADDSGLPNDRFFAVRPEGSVSTLKIQRTERGDSAVYLCASSFGDGTQYFGPGTRLTVL.

The V and J genes are TRBV10-3 and TRBJ1-1; D unclear. Trimming stripped 3 bases from V and 4 bases from J, with 18 bases between. The length of the CDR3 is 16 residues. The germline gives CDR1 ENHRY, CDR2 SYGVKD. The CDR3 bases are TGTGCCATCAGTGAATCCCGGGCCCACCCTGGCACTGAAGCTTTCTTT. Its translation: CAISESRAHPGTEAFF.

The chain joins TRBV30 to TRBJ2-2; 7 bases are shared with TRBD1. J was trimmed by 5 bases and V by 1 base; bases with no gene match: 10. This CDR3 region has 16 residues. Germline CDR1 reads GTSNPN; CDR2 reads SVGIG (reference sequence). Here the CDR3 DNA reads TGTGCCTGGAGTGGATCTCGGACAGGCGGGACCGGGGAGCTGTTTTTT. Translated, it gives CAWSGSRTGGTGELFF.